Each of the 20 T cell receptor beta chains below was sequenced from the same sample in a study of T cell changes during pregnancy in multiple sclerosis. Profiling relied on immunoSEQ multiplex PCR, and the TCRdb table lists in-frame clones only, not all of them. The table has about 100,000 clones, about nine tenths seen once. Source: peripheral blood, taken in the second trimester of pregnancy. The receptor source for this set is a female donor in good health, enrolled as a control in a pregnancy study.

The V and J genes are TRBV27 and TRBJ1-1; D is perhaps TRBD1 (6 bases). The CDR3 covers 15 residues. V was cut by 7 bases and J by 0 bases, with 15 bases left in between. CDR1 is MNHEY, CDR2 SMNVEV, per germline (reference sequence). CDR3 amino acids: CASNKGGGMNTEAFF. The CDR3 bases are TGTGCCAGCAACAAAGGCGGGGGCATGAACACTGAAGCTTTCTTT.

This clone was observed once. The chain couples TRBV7-9 to TRBJ1-2, with D tentatively TRBD1 (5 bases). Per germline, CDR1 SEHNR and CDR2 FQNEAQ (reference sequence). The ends were cut back, 5 bases at V and 4 bases at J, with 11 bases in the middle. This CDR3 has 13 residues. The CDR3 reads CASSAGRIYGYTF. The CDR3, as DNA: TGTGCCAGCAGCGCGGGACGGATCTATGGCTACACCTTC.

The chain couples TRBV7-6 to TRBJ1-2; 10 nucleotides align to TRBD1. Germline assignment: CDR1 SGHVS and CDR2 FNYEAQ. Losses at the gene ends were 10 bases for V and 5 bases for J; bases not matched to a gene: 13. The CDR3 is 15 amino acids. The CDR3 loop reads CATQLWGTGEYGYTF. The CDR3 DNA reads as TGTGCCACCCAGCTTTGGGGGACAGGGGAATATGGCTACACCTTC.

The chain uses TRBV6-6 and TRBJ1-6; D remains unclear. Germline CDR1 and CDR2: MNHNY and SVGAGI (reference sequence). V was trimmed by 2 bases and J by 0 bases, leaving 8 bases between them. The CDR3 loop spans 16 amino acids. CDR3 residues: CASSYTGASYNSPLHF. The CDR3 DNA reads TGTGCCAGCAGTTACACGGGTGCCTCCTATAATTCACCCCTCCACTTT.

The sample holds a few counts of this clone. The chain couples TRBV7-2 to TRBJ2-1; the match to TRBD2 covers 8 bases. This CDR3 contains 17 residues. With V trimmed by 2 bases and J by 5 bases, 11 bases remained unmatched. Germline loops: CDR1 SGHTA, CDR2 FQGNSA. DNA of the CDR3: TGTGCCAGCAGCTTACGTGGTAGCGGGATAAAGAACAATGAGCAGTTCTTC. This translates into CASSLRGSGIKNNEQFF. Using reference TRBV7-2 and TRBJ2-1 for the parts outside the CDR3, the full variable domain is GAGVSQSPSNKVTEKGKDVELRCDPISGHTALYWYRQSLGQGLEFLIYFQGNSAPDKSGLPSDRFSAERTGGSVSTLTIQRTQQEDSAVYLCASSLRGSGIKNNEQFFGPGTRLTVL.

The chain recombines TRBV19 with TRBJ2-1; TRBD2 aligns across 10 bases. Germline V gene sequence: CDR1 LNHDA, CDR2 SQIVND (reference sequence). This CDR3 has 15 residues. V was clipped by 10 bases and J by 5 bases; unmatched bases: 11. The CDR3 region is CATKPRTSGNNEQFF. The CDR3, as DNA: TGTGCCACCAAACCGAGGACTAGCGGTAACAATGAGCAGTTCTTC.

The V gene is TRBV19, the J gene TRBJ2-3, with 11 bases identical to TRBD1. Unmatched junction bases numbered 4, after V lost 1 base and J lost 4 bases. The CDR3 extends over 16 amino acids. The germline CDR1 and CDR2 sequences are LNHDA and SQIVND (reference sequence). CDR3 nucleotide sequence: TGTGCCAGTAGTATAGGAGGACAGGGGGCCCCAGATACGCAGTATTTT. As protein: CASSIGGQGAPDTQYF. Full variable domain (missing parts from reference TRBV19 and TRBJ2-3): DGGITQSPKYLFRKEGQNVTLSCEQNLNHDAMYWYRQDPGQGLRLIYYSQIVNDFQKGDIAEGYSVSREKKESFPLTVTSAQKNPTAFYLCASSIGGQGAPDTQYFGPGTRLTVL.

V usage is TRBV6-5 and J usage is TRBJ1-2, with 9 bases matching TRBD1. The trim removed 5 bases at V and 8 bases at J, leaving 12 bases unmatched. Germline V gives CDR1 MNHEY, CDR2 SVGAGI. The CDR3 has 15 amino acids. The DNA of the CDR3 is TGTGCCAGCAGTAGTCGGACAGGGGCCCCTTGGGGCTACACCTTC. Translation gives CASSSRTGAPWGYTF.

The chain links TRBV19 to TRBJ2-3; 8 bases map to TRBD2. V lost 5 bases to trimming and J lost 4 bases; unmatched junction nucleotides: 8. Germline V gene sequence: CDR1 LNHDA, CDR2 SQIVND (reference sequence). The CDR3 is made up of 15 amino acids. This chain's CDR3 is CASSGPGGRADTQYF. The CDR3 DNA is TGTGCCAGTAGTGGTCCGGGGGGGAGGGCAGATACGCAGTATTTT.

The chain uses TRBV7-9 and TRBJ2-7; a possible D gene is TRBD1 (5 bases). This CDR3 is 14 amino acids long. V was clipped by 1 base and J by 5 bases, with 12 bases between them. CDR1 is SEHNR and CDR2 is FQNEAQ in the germline V gene (reference sequence). The CDR3 protein is CASSLDGRVHEQYF. The CDR3 DNA sequence: TGTGCCAGCAGCTTAGATGGCAGGGTACACGAGCAGTACTTC.

The chain recombines TRBV5-6 with TRBJ2-5, with 16 bases identical to TRBD2. Judging by the DNA end, TRBJ2-7 fits better; the J call may be wrong. This CDR3 has 16 amino acids. Germline V gene sequence: CDR1 SGHDT, CDR2 YYEEEE. CDR3: CASSWGLAGGTHEQYF. CDR3 DNA: TGTGCCAGCAGCTGGGGACTAGCGGGGGGGACCCACGAGCAGTACTTC.

This clone appeared once. The rearrangement uses TRBV5-1 and TRBJ2-3; D not resolved. This CDR3 is built from 14 residues. Trimming left V 2 bases short and J 2 bases short, with 9 bases between. Germline CDR1 SGHRS, CDR2 YFSETQ. This CDR3 is CASSLRLSTDTQYF. CDR3 sequence (DNA): TGCGCCAGCAGCTTACGACTTTCCACAGATACGCAGTATTTT.

V usage is TRBV11-2 and J usage is TRBJ1-5; 8 bases fit TRBD1. The germline V gene has CDR1 SGHAT and CDR2 FQNNGV. The CDR3 runs to 16 residues. V shed 4 bases, J shed 1 base, and the junction held 6 bases outside the gene matches. The CDR3 is CASSSGDRWSNQPQHF. As DNA, the CDR3 is TGTGCCAGCAGCTCCGGGGACAGGTGGAGCAATCAGCCCCAGCATTTT.

The chain recombines TRBV10-3 with TRBJ1-5; D is possibly TRBD1 (5 bases). The CDR3 is 14 amino acids. Trimming took off 0 bases at V and 11 bases at J, with 14 bases between the two ends. Germline CDR1 ENHRY, CDR2 SYGVKD. This chain's CDR3 is CAISESTMGGAQHF. The CDR3 region has the DNA TGTGCCATCAGTGAGTCGACAATGGGGGGAGCCCAGCATTTT.

The chain carries TRBV15 and TRBJ2-7; D may be TRBD1 (6 bases). Trimming shortened V by 1 base and J by 4 bases, and 11 bases separated the two germline ends. This CDR3 has 14 residues. Per germline, CDR1 LNHNV and CDR2 YYDKDF (reference sequence). CDR3 amino acids: CATSRATGGYEQYF. CDR3 sequence (DNA): TGTGCCACCAGCAGAGCGACAGGAGGTTACGAGCAGTACTTC.

This clone was found a few times. The chain carries TRBV29-1 and TRBJ1-1; tentative D call: TRBD1 (6 bases). CDR3 length: 13 residues. Between the trimmed V and J ends, which lost 4 bases and 1 base, there was a span of 10 bases. Germline assignment: CDR1 SQVTM and CDR2 ANQGSEA. The CDR3 DNA follows: TGCAGCGTTGGTCACAGGGAGAACACTGAAGCTTTCTTT. Amino acid sequence: CSVGHRENTEAFF.

The chain couples TRBV6-5 to TRBJ1-5; 9 bases align to TRBD1. The CDR3 is 15 residues long. J lost 3 bases, V lost 4 bases, and 4 bases had no gene match. Germline V gene lookup returns CDR1 MNHEY and CDR2 SVGAGI. CDR3 sequence: CASSWGQGNNQPQHF. CDR3 nucleotide sequence: TGTGCCAGCAGTTGGGGACAGGGTAACAATCAGCCCCAGCATTTT.

CDR3 sequence (DNA): TGCGCCAGCAGCCCGGGTGGGGGGTATGGCTACACCTTC. Protein: CASSPGGGYGYTF. The rearrangement joins TRBV5-1 to TRBJ1-2, with a weak D call TRBD1 (5 bases). This CDR3 is built from 13 residues. From germline, CDR1 is SGHRS and CDR2 YFSETQ. V was cut by 4 bases and J by 5 bases, with 12 bases left in between.

In this sample, this clone turned up a few times. This chain joins TRBV11-2 and TRBJ1-1; D ambiguous. This CDR3 is 13 amino acids long. The germline gives CDR1 SGHAT, CDR2 FQNNGV. V lost 1 base and J lost 0, with 3 bases in between. The DNA of the CDR3 is TGTGCCAGCAGCTTAGGTATGAACACTGAAGCTTTCTTT. The encoded protein is CASSLGMNTEAFF.

This chain connects TRBV28 to TRBJ2-2, with 9 positions matching TRBD1. V lost 5 bases to trimming and J lost 8 bases; unmatched junction nucleotides: 6. CDR3 length: 14 amino acids. Germline CDR1 MDHEN, CDR2 SYDVKM. The CDR3: CASSLTGGPGELFF. Here the CDR3 DNA reads TGTGCCAGCAGTCTTACAGGGGGCCCGGGGGAGCTGTTTTTT.